This T cell receptor (beta chain) was sequenced during a study of T cell repertoires in urothelial bladder cancer. The CDR3 is 15 residues long. Germline V gene sequence: CDR1 SGHRS, CDR2 YFSETQ. The junction had 4 bases not matched to a gene; V was cut back by 2 bases and J by 4 bases. Measured with immunoSEQ multiplex PCR; TCRdb has only the in-frame clones, and not every one. The sample records 10,000 to 13,000 clones, approximately 71% being singletons. Findings of the study overall: In carcinoma specimens, a single clone made up to about 15% of infiltrating lymphocytes.

With respect to this clone: Its target is unknown.

Sequenced sample: tumor-infiltrating cells from bladder cancer. The V gene is TRBV5-1, the J gene TRBJ1-5; TRBD1 matches 9 bases. The clonotype comes from a human donor with a benign inflammatory bladder lesion. The CDR3 bases are TGCGCCAGCAGCTTTTCTGGGACAGGGAATCAGCCCCAGCATTTT. This translates into CASSFSGTGNQPQHF.